This T cell receptor beta chain came from a study of blood T cell repertoires in COVID-19. Repertoires were generated with immunoSEQ multiplex PCR, while TCRdb's copy carries only in-frame clones and drops some. The data show about 210,000 clones, about 76% seen once. V lost 1 base to trimming and J lost 1 base, with 6 bases between them. Germline V lookup: CDR1 SSHAT, CDR2 FNYEAQ (reference sequence). This CDR3 spans 14 amino acids. In terms of age and location, participants ranged from roughly 18 to 95 years and lived in under 30 US areas. Specimen: PBMCs or T cells enriched from blood (not recorded which). The rearrangement joins TRBV7-7 to TRBJ2-3, with D possibly being TRBD1 (6 bases). The sequence was obtained from a woman aged 45 to 65 with acute COVID-19. CDR3: CASSLGTGTDTQYF. The CDR3 coding sequence is TGTGCCAGCAGCTTAGGGACAGGCACAGATACGCAGTATTTT.